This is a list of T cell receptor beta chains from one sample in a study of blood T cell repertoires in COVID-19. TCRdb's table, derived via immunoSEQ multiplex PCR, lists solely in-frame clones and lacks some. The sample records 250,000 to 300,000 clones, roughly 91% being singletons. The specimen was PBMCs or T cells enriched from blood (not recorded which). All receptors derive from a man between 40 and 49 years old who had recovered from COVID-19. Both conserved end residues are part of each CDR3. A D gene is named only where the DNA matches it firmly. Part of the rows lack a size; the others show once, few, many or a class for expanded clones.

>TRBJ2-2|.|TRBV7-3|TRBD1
TGTGCCAGCAGCCCCGGGACAGGGTCCGGGGAGCTGTTTTTT
CASSPGTGSGELFF
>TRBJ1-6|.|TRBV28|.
TGTGCCAGCAGGCCTGACAGAAGGAATTCACCCCTCCACTTT
CASRPDRRNSPLHF
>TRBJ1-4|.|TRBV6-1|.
TGTGCCAGCAGTGAATTGGCATTTCTGGCATTACGTGAAAAACTGTTTTTT
CASSELAFLALREKLFF
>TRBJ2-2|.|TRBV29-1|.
TGCAGCGTTGATGTGTCGGGGACCGGGGAGCTGTTTTTT
CSVDVSGTGELFF
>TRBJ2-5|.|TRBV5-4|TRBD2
TGTGCCAGCAGCTTGGGGCTAGCGGGAGCCCAAGAGACCCAGTACTTC
CASSLGLAGAQETQYF
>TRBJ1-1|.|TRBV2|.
TGTGCCAGCAGTGAACGTGAGACCGTAAAACTAACTGAAGCTTTCTTT
CASSERETVKLTEAFF
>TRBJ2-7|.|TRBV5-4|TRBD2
TGTGCCAGCAGCTATCCCGGGAGGGCCTCCTACGAGCAGTACTTC
CASSYPGRASYEQYF
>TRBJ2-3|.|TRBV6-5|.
TGTGCCAGCAGTTATTCTATTCGGAGCAGCACAGATACGCAGTATTTT
CASSYSIRSSTDTQYF
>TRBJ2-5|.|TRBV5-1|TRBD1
TGCGCCAGCAGGGAGGGACAGGGGATTTTAGAGACCCAGTACTTC
CASREGQGILETQYF
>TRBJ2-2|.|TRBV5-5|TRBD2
TGTGCCAGCAGCTTGTGGTTAGCGGGATCCTCGAACACCGGGGAGCTGTTTTTT
CASSLWLAGSSNTGELFF
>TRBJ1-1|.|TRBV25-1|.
TGTGCCAGCAGCATATGGGGGGACACTGAAGCTTTCTTT
CASSIWGDTEAFF
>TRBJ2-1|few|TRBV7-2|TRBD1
TGTGCCAGCAGCTTAGTACGGGACAGGGGTTACAATGAGCAGTTCTTC
CASSLVRDRGYNEQFF
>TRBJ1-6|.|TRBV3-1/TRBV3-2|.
TGTGCCAGCAGCCTTCACAGAACCTCAGGTAGAAATTCACCCCTCCACTTT
CASSLHRTSGRNSPLHF
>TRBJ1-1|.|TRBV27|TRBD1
TGTGCCAGCAGACCTAATTCACCTCAGGGGGACACTGAAGCTTTCTTT
CASRPNSPQGDTEAFF
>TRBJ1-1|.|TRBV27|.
TGTGCCAGCAGTCGGTTTCAACCGGACACTGAAGCTTTCTTT
CASSRFQPDTEAFF
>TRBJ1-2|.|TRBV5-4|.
TGTGCCAGCAGCTCGCCCAGGGTACGGGGCTACACCTTC
CASSSPRVRGYTF
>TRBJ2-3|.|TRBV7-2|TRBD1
TGTGCCAGCAGCCCCGGACAGGGAACCGATACGCAGTATTTT
CASSPGQGTDTQYF
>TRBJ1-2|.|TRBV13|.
TGTGCCAGCAGCCCAGAATATCCGGGATACTATGGCTACACCTTC
CASSPEYPGYYGYTF
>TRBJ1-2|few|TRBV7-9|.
TGTGCCAGCAGCTCCCCAGGGAACTATGGCTACACCTTC
CASSSPGNYGYTF
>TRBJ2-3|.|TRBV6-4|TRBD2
TGTGCCAGCAGCTCCACTCGGGGGGGGCAAGATACGCAGTATTTT
CASSSTRGGQDTQYF
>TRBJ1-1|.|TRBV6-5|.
TGTGCCAGCAGTTACTCAAGTGGTGGCCCCTTTACTGAAGCTTTCTTT
CASSYSSGGPFTEAFF
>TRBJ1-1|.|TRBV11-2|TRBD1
TGTGCCAGCAGCGCCCAGGGGGCGGTGAACACTGAAGCTTTCTTT
CASSAQGAVNTEAFF
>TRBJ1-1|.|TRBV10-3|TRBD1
TGTGCCATCAGTGCCCGGGACAGGCTGCACACTGAAGCTTTCTTT
CAISARDRLHTEAFF
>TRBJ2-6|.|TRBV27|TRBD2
TGTGCCAGCAGTCCACGACTCCGAGGCCCAGCGGGAGTAAGTGGGGCCAACGTCCTGACTTTC
CASSPRLRGPAGVSGANVLTF
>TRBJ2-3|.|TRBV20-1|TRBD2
TGCAGTGCTAGTGCGCTAGCGGGAGGGTTTAATACGCAGTATTTT
CSASALAGGFNTQYF
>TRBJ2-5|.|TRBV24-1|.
TGTGCCACCAGTGAGTCCGGGGAGACCCAGTACTTC
CATSESGETQYF
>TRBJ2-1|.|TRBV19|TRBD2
TGTGCCAGTAGTTACGTGGGGAGGGTTACAAATGAGCAGTTCTTC
CASSYVGRVTNEQFF
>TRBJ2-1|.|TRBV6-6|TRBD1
TGTGCCAGCAGTTACAACTTGGGGACAGGGGGTTTCGAGCAGTTCTTC
CASSYNLGTGGFEQFF